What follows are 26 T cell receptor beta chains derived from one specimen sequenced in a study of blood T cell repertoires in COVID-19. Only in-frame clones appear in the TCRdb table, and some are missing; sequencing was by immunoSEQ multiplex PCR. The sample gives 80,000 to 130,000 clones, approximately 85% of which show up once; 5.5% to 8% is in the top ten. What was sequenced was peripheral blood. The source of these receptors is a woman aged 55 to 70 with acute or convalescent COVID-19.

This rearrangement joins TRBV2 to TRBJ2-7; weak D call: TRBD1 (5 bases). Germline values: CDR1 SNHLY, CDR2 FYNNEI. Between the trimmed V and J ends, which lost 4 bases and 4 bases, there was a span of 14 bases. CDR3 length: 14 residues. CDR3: CASSGGSLAYEQYF. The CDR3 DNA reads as TGTGCCAGCAGTGGGGGCAGCCTGGCATACGAGCAGTACTTC.

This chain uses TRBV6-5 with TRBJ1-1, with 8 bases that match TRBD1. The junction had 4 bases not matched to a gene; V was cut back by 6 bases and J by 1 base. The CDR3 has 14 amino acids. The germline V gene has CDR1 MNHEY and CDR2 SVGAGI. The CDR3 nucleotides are TGTGCCAGCAGGCCCGGGACAGGGAACACTGAAGCTTTCTTT. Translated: CASRPGTGNTEAFF.

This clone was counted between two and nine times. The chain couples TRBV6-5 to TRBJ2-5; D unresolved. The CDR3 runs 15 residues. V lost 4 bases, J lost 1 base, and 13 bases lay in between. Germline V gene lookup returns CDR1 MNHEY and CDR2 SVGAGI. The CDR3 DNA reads TGTGCCAGCAGTTCCCCTCGAGGTACCCAAGAGACCCAGTACTTC. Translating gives CASSSPRGTQETQYF.

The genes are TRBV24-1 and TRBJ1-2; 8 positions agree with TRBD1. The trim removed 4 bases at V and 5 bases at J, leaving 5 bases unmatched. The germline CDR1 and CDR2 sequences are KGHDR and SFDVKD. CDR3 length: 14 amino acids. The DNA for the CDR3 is TGTGCCACCAGTGACCCGGGACAGGTTTATGGCTACACCTTC. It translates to CATSDPGQVYGYTF.

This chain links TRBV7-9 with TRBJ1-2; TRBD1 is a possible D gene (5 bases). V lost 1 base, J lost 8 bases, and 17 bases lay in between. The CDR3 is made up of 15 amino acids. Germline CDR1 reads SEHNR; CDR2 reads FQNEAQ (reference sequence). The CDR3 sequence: CASSLGSRAREGYTF. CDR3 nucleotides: TGTGCCAGCAGCTTAGGGAGCAGGGCCAGGGAAGGCTACACCTTC. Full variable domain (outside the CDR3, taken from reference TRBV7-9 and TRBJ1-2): DTGVSQNPRHKITKRGQNVTFRCDPISEHNRLYWYRQTLGQGPEFLTYFQNEAQLEKSRLLSDRFSAERPKGSFSTLEIQRTEQGDSAMYLCASSLGSRAREGYTFGSGTRLTVV.

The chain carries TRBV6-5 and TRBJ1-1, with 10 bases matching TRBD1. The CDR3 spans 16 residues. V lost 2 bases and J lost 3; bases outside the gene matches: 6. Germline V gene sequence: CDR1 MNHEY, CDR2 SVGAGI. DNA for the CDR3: TGTGCCAGCAGTTACGTGACCGGGACAGGGGACACTGAAGCTTTCTTT. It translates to CASSYVTGTGDTEAFF.

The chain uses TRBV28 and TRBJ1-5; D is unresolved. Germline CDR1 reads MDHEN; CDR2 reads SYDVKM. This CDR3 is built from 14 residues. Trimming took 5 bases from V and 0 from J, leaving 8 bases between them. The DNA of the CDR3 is TGTGCCAGCAGTGTCCCTAATAGCAATCAGCCCCAGCATTTT. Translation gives CASSVPNSNQPQHF.

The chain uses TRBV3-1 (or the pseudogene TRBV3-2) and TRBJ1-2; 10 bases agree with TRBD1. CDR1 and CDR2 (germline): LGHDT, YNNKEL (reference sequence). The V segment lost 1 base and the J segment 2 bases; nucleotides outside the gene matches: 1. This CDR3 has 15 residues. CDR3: CASSQGQGANYGYTF. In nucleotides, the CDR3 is TGTGCCAGCAGCCAAGGACAGGGGGCGAACTATGGCTACACCTTC.

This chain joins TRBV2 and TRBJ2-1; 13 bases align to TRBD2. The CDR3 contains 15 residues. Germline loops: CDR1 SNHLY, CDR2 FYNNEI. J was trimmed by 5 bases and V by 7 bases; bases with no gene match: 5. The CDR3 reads CASTPGLAGNNEQFF. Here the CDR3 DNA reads TGTGCCAGCACCCCGGGACTAGCGGGGAACAATGAGCAGTTCTTC. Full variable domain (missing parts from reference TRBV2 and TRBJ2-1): EPEVTQTPSHQVTQMGQEVILRCVPISNHLYFYWYRQILGQKVEFLVSFYNNEISEKSEIFDDQFSVERPDGSNFTLKIRSTKLEDSAMYFCASTPGLAGNNEQFFGPGTRLTVL.

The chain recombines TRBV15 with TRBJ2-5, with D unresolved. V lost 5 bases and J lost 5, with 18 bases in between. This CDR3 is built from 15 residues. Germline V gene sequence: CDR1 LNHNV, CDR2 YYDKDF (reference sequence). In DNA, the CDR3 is TGTGCCACCAGCTCCCGGTGGCTTCCCGGGGAGACCCAGTACTTC. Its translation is CATSSRWLPGETQYF. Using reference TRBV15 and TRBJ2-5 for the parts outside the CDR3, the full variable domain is DAMVIQNPRYQVTQFGKPVTLSCSQTLNHNVMYWYQQKSSQAPKLLFHYYDKDFNNEADTPDNFQSRRPNTSFCFLDIRSPGLGDTAMYLCATSSRWLPGETQYFGPGTRLLVL.

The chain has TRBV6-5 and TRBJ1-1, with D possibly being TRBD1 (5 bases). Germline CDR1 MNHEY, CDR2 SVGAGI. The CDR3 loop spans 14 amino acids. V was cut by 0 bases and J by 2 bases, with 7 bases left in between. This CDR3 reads CASSYSRVNTEAFF. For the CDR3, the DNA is TGTGCCAGCAGTTACTCCAGGGTAAACACTGAAGCTTTCTTT.

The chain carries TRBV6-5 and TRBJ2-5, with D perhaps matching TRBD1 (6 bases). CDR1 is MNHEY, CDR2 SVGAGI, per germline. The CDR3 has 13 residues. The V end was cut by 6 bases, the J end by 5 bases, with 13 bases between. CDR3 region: CASRTGLQETQYF. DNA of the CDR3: TGTGCCAGCAGGACAGGCCTTCAGGAGACCCAGTACTTC.

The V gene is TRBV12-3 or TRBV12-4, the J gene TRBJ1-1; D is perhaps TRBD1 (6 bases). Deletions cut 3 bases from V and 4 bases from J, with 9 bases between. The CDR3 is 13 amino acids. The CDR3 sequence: CASSFVGGTEAFF. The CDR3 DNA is TGTGCCAGCAGTTTTGTAGGGGGCACTGAAGCTTTCTTT.

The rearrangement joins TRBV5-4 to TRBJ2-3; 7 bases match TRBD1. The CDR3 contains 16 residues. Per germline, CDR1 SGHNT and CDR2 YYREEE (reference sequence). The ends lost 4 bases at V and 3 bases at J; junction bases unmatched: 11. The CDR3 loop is CASSPQGQASTDTQYF. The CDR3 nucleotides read TGTGCCAGCAGCCCTCAAGGACAGGCTTCAACAGATACGCAGTATTTT.

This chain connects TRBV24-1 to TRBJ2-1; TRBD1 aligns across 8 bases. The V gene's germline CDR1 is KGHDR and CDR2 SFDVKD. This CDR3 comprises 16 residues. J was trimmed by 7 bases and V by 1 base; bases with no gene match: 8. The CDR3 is CATSDFQGAGGNEQFF. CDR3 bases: TGTGCCACCAGTGATTTTCAGGGGGCGGGTGGGAATGAGCAGTTCTTC.

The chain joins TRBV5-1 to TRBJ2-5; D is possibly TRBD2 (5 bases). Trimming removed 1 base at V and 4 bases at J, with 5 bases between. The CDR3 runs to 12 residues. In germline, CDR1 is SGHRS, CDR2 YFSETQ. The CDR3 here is CASSLRGETQYF. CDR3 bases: TGCGCCAGCAGCTTGCGGGGAGAGACCCAGTACTTC.

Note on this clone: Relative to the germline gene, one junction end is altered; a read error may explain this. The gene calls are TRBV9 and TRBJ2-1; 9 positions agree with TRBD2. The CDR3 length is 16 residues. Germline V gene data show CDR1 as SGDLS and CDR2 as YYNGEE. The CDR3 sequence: CARSVGGGGSYNEQFF. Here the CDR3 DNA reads TGTGCCCGCAGCGTAGGCGGGGGGGGGTCCTACAATGAGCAGTTCTTC.

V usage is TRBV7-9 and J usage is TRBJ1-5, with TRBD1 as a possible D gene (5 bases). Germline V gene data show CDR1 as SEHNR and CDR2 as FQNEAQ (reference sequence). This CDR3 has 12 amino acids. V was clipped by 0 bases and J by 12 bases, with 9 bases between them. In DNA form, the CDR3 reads TGTGCCAGCAGCTTAGCAGGGGCCCACCAGCATTTT. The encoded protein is CASSLAGAHQHF.

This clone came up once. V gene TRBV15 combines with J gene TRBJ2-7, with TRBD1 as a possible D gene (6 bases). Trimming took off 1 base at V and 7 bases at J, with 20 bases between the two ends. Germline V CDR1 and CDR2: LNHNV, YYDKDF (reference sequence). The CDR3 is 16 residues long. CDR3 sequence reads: CATSRATNRARGEQYF. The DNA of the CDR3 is TGTGCCACCAGCAGAGCAACGAACAGGGCCCGGGGAGAGCAGTACTTC.

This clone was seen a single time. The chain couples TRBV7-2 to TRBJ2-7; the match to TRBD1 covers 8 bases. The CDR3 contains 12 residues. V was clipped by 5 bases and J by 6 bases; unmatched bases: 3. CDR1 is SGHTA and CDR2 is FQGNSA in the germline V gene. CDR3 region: CASSLDRVEQYF. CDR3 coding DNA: TGTGCCAGCAGCCTGGACAGGGTCGAGCAGTACTTC.

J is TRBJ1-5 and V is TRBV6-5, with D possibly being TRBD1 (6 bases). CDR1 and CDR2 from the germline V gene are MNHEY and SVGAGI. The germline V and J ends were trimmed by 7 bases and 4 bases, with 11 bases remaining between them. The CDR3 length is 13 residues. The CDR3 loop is CASKAGANQPQHF. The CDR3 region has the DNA TGTGCCAGCAAGGCAGGGGCAAATCAGCCCCAGCATTTT.

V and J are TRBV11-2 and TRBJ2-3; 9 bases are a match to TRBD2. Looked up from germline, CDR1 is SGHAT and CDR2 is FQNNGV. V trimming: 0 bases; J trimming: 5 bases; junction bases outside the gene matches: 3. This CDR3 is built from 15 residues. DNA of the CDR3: TGTGCCAGCAGCTTAGAGGGCGGGAGGGGAGATACGCAGTATTTT. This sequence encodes CASSLEGGRGDTQYF. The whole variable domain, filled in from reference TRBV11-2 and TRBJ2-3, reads EAGVAQSPRYKIIEKRQSVAFWCNPISGHATLYWYQQILGQGPKLLIQFQNNGVVDDSQLPKDRFSAERLKGVDSTLKIQPAKLEDSAVYLCASSLEGGRGDTQYFGPGTRLTVL.

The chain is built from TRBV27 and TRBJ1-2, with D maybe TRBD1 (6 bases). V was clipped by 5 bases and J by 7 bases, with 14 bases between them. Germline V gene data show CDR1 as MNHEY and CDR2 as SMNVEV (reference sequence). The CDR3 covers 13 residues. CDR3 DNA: TGTGCCAGCAGTCCCCAGGGGCTAGTTGGCTACACCTTC. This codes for CASSPQGLVGYTF.

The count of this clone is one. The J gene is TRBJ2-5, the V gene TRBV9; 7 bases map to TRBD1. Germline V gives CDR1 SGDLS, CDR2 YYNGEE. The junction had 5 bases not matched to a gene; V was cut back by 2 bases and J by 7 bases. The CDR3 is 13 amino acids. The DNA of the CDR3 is TGTGCCAGCAGCGTCGGACAGGTGGGGACCCAGTACTTC. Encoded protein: CASSVGQVGTQYF.

DNA for the CDR3: TGCGCCAGCAGCCAAGATCCCCCTAGCACAGATACGCAGTATTTT. Protein sequence: CASSQDPPSTDTQYF. This chain joins TRBV4-1 and TRBJ2-3; D is unclear. Per germline, CDR1 MGHRA and CDR2 YSYEKL. V was shortened by 0 bases and J by 0 bases, with 7 bases between the two germline ends. The CDR3 is 15 residues long.

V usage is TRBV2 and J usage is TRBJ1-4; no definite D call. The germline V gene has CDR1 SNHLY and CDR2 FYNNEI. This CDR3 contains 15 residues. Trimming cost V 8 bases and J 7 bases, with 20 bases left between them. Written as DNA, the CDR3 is TGTGCCAGCTCCCCCAGCGGGGTGTGGAGTGAAAAACTGTTTTTT. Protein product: CASSPSGVWSEKLFF.